The T cell receptor beta chain described here comes from a study of identical twins. Study-level results: Researchers caution that invariant MAIT and iNKT cells could partly confound zero-insertion analyses. Where beta out-of-frame sequences were concerned, excess twin sharing was weaker.

This clonotype was detected many times. Its antigen is undetermined. TCRdb itself ran the 5' RACE reads through MiXCR, one entry per CDR3 protein. The data contain about 280,000 distinct CDR3 sequences, about 8.9% of them singletons. Germline assignment: CDR1 SEHNR and CDR2 FQNEAQ (reference sequence). The CDR3 covers 17 residues. V was cut by 4 bases and J by 1 base, with 17 bases left in between. These data were likewise used in another study, on yellow fever vaccine responses in identical twins. From that paper: The T cell response to vaccination in identical twins was reportedly partly convergent and partly personalized.

The sequenced sample was memory (CD45RO+) T cells sorted from blood. The sequence derives from a woman aged 18-29 years in good health. The chain is built from TRBV7-9 and TRBJ1-5, with D possibly TRBD1 on 5 matching bases. CDR3 amino acids: CASSSNPGDVSNQPQHF. The CDR3 DNA follows: TGTGCCAGCAGCTCGAATCCCGGGGACGTCAGCAATCAGCCCCAGCATTTT.